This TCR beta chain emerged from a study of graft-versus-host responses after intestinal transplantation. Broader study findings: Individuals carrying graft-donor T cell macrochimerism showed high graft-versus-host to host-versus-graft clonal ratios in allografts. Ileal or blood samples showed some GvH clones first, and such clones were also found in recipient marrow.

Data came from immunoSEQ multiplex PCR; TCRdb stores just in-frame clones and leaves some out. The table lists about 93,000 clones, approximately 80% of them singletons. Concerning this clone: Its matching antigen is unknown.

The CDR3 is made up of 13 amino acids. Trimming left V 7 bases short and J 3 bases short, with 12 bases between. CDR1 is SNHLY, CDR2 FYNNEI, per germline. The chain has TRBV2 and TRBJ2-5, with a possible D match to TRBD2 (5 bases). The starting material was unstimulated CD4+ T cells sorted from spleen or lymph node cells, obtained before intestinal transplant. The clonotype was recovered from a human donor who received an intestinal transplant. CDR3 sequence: CASTKAEEETQYF. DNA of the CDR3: TGTGCCAGCACGAAGGCGGAGGAAGAGACCCAGTACTTC.